This T cell receptor beta chain was recorded in a study of memory CD4+ T cells and cytomegalovirus serostatus. The overall study: This sample comes from healthy Belgian adults, roughly 9 CMV seropositive, approximately 23 seronegative. Study conclusions and caveats: Median bootstrapped AUC for CMV status was just under 0.97 originally, about 0.9 US-trained. Each of approximately 69 CMV-associated TCRbeta sequences occurred in one to five individuals.

Sequenced by immunoSEQ multiplex PCR; TCRdb stores in-frame clones only, minus some. Here the sample spans 50,000 or so clones, over 65% being singletons. The length of the CDR3 is 16 residues. With V trimmed by 3 bases and J by 5 bases, 8 bases remained unmatched. From germline, CDR1 is MDHEN and CDR2 SYDVKM. The sort gate was single viable CD3+CD4+CD8-CD45RO+ cells for memory CD4+ T cells. This clone was detected once. As yet, its antigen is unknown. Sequencing was done on a sample of memory CD4+ T cells from blood. V is TRBV28 and J is TRBJ1-4, with TRBD1 matching 8 bases. The sequence came from an adult in good health and CMV-seronegative. CDR3 loop: CASSLPPGTGNEKLFF. The CDR3 nucleotides are TGTGCCAGCAGTTTGCCCCCCGGGACAGGCAATGAAAAACTGTTTTTT. The variable domain in full, with the rest retrieved from reference TRBV28 and TRBJ1-4, is DVKVTQSSRYLVKRTGEKVFLECVQDMDHENMFWYRQDPGLGLRLIYFSYDVKMKEKGDIPEGYSVSREKKERFSLILESASTNQTSMYLCASSLPPGTGNEKLFFGSGTQLSVL.